The 13 T cell receptor beta chains in this list originate from one sample, sequenced in a study of T cell responses to AZD1222 COVID-19 vaccine. Using immunoSEQ multiplex PCR, the repertoire was profiled, and TCRdb retains in-frame clones only, with some absent. The repertoire holds about 200,000 clones, with about 92% as singletons. The sample was peripheral blood, taken 28 days after the second dose of the MenACWY control vaccine. The source of these receptors is an adult who received the MenACWY meningococcal vaccine as a control.

V is TRBV9 and J is TRBJ2-2, with D possibly TRBD1 on 5 matching bases. CDR1 is SGDLS, CDR2 YYNGEE, per germline. This CDR3 contains 14 residues. V dropped 2 bases and J dropped 4 bases, with 9 bases sitting between them. The CDR3 region has the DNA TGTGCCAGCAGCGTCCTCCAGGGCACCGGGGAGCTGTTTTTT. The encoded protein is CASSVLQGTGELFF.

A few counts support this clone. The chain joins TRBV6-5 to TRBJ1-5; D ambiguous. Germline V lookup: CDR1 MNHEY, CDR2 SVGAGI. The CDR3 covers 11 residues. V was trimmed by 11 bases and J by 4 bases, leaving 9 bases between them. The CDR3 DNA reads TGTGCCGGGAAGCTGAATCAGCCCCAGCATTTT. Protein: CAGKLNQPQHF.

V and J are TRBV5-1 and TRBJ2-5; 8 nucleotides agree with TRBD2. The CDR3 is 16 residues long. V gave up 0 bases and J gave up 1 base; unmatched junction bases: 5. Germline V CDR1 and CDR2: SGHRS, YFSETQ. Here the CDR3 reads CASSLAPRGAQETQYF. The CDR3 nucleotides are TGCGCCAGCAGCTTGGCCCCGCGGGGGGCCCAAGAGACCCAGTACTTC.

The chain carries TRBV12-3 or TRBV12-4 and TRBJ1-2; D is unclear. The CDR3 contains 13 residues. The germline V and J ends were trimmed by 2 bases and 3 bases, with 7 bases remaining between them. The CDR3 region is CASSLRGDYGYTF. CDR3 sequence (DNA): TGTGCCAGCAGTTTACGGGGAGACTATGGCTACACCTTC.

V usage is TRBV30 and J usage is TRBJ2-6; D not resolved. The germline V and J ends were trimmed by 1 base and 0 bases, with 7 bases remaining between them. The CDR3 has 15 residues. Germline assignment: CDR1 GTSNPN and CDR2 SVGIG (reference sequence). CDR3: CAWSGVRSGANVLTF. CDR3 coding DNA: TGTGCCTGGAGTGGGGTGCGCTCTGGGGCCAACGTCCTGACTTTC.

V and J are TRBV14 and TRBJ1-2; 11 nucleotides match TRBD1. Per the germline V gene, CDR1 is SGHDN and CDR2 is FVKESK. V gave up 3 bases and J gave up 7 bases; unmatched junction bases: 4. This CDR3 spans 14 amino acids. The CDR3 loop is CASSQGTGGFGYTF. CDR3 sequence (DNA): TGTGCCAGCAGCCAGGGGACAGGGGGTTTTGGCTACACCTTC.

This clone was detected only once. The V and J genes are TRBV5-4 and TRBJ2-5; 8 bases are a match to TRBD2. Germline values: CDR1 SGHNT, CDR2 YYREEE (reference sequence). V lost 5 bases, J lost 5 bases, and 11 bases stayed unmatched. This CDR3 is 15 amino acids long. The CDR3 sequence is CASRSGTSARETQYF. CDR3 nucleotide sequence: TGTGCCAGCAGGTCCGGGACTAGTGCAAGGGAGACCCAGTACTTC.

The chain carries TRBV14 and TRBJ2-7; no definite D call. This CDR3 has 11 amino acids. Germline values: CDR1 SGHDN, CDR2 FVKESK. V shed 1 base and J shed 8 bases, with 6 bases lying between them. The CDR3 DNA reads as TGTGCCAGCAGCCAAGGGGCGAAGCAGTACTTC. Protein product: CASSQGAKQYF.

The chain carries TRBV4-1 and TRBJ2-1; 9 bases are shared with TRBD1. Germline trimming cut 4 bases from V and 4 bases from J; bases unmatched to any gene: 14. This CDR3 has 18 amino acids. Germline V gene sequence: CDR1 MGHRA, CDR2 YSYEKL. The CDR3 DNA reads as TGCGCCAGCAGCCTTACAGGGGGCAGACCGATGGGATACAATGAGCAGTTCTTC. It specifies CASSLTGGRPMGYNEQFF.

This chain joins TRBV6-5 and TRBJ2-1; possible D gene TRBD2, 5 bases. Germline CDR1 reads MNHEY; CDR2 reads SVGAGI. Between the trimmed V and J ends, which lost 3 bases and 0 bases, there was a span of 9 bases. The CDR3 has 15 amino acids. Here the CDR3 DNA reads TGTGCCAGCAGTTATAGCGTAAGCTCCTACAATGAGCAGTTCTTC. Translating it yields CASSYSVSSYNEQFF.

The chain couples TRBV29-1 to TRBJ1-4, with 8 nucleotides matching TRBD1. With 7 bases clipped from V and 2 bases from J, the junction kept 6 bases outside the gene matches. Germline CDR1 and CDR2: SQVTM and ANQGSEA. The CDR3 runs to 14 residues. The CDR3 DNA is TGCAGCGGCGGGACAGGAGCGACTAATGAAAAACTGTTTTTT. Residues: CSGGTGATNEKLFF.

The rearrangement joins TRBV5-1 to TRBJ2-7; the D is unclear. V shed 0 bases and J shed 2 bases, with 12 bases lying between them. The CDR3 extends over 15 amino acids. CDR1 and CDR2 from the germline V gene are SGHRS and YFSETQ. Written as DNA, the CDR3 is TGCGCCAGCAGCTTGGTCACAGCCCAACCCTACGAGCAGTACTTC. Translating gives CASSLVTAQPYEQYF.

This chain connects TRBV7-8 to TRBJ2-1; TRBD2 matches 11 bases. The germline gives CDR1 SGHVS, CDR2 FQNEAQ. Trimming at V came to 1 base and at J to 8 bases, leaving 10 bases not matched to a gene. This CDR3 has 17 residues. CDR3 nucleotides: TGTGCCAGCAGCTTAGGGGGACTAGCGGCGATTGGGGATGAGCAGTTCTTC. It is translated as CASSLGGLAAIGDEQFF.